The 7 T cell receptor beta chains given below trace back to one sample, sequenced in a study of blood T cell repertoires in COVID-19. Generated by immunoSEQ multiplex PCR, the TCRdb table keeps only in-frame clones and is missing some. The data contain fewer than 300,000 clones, approximately 86% of them seen just once; the ten biggest clones take up roughly 3%. Sequencing was carried out using peripheral blood. Receptor source: a woman aged 18-29 years with acute or convalescent COVID-19.

The V and J genes are TRBV28 and TRBJ1-6, with 8 bases that match TRBD1. CDR1 is MDHEN, CDR2 SYDVKM, per germline. V lost 6 bases and J lost 3; bases outside the gene matches: 1. The CDR3 extends over 14 amino acids. Written as DNA, the CDR3 is TGTGCCAGCAGAGGACAGGGCTATAATTCACCCCTCCACTTT. Translated: CASRGQGYNSPLHF. The whole variable domain, filled in from reference TRBV28 and TRBJ1-6, reads DVKVTQSSRYLVKRTGEKVFLECVQDMDHENMFWYRQDPGLGLRLIYFSYDVKMKEKGDIPEGYSVSREKKERFSLILESASTNQTSMYLCASRGQGYNSPLHFGNGTRLTVT.

The rearrangement joins TRBV18 to TRBJ2-1, with 15 bases matching TRBD2. CDR3 length: 15 amino acids. The V and J ends lost 3 bases and 13 bases, in that order; junction bases with no gene match: 7. From germline, CDR1 is KGHSH and CDR2 LQKENI. CDR3: CASSPGTSGRTQQFF. The CDR3 DNA reads as TGTGCCAGCTCACCCGGGACTAGCGGGAGGACCCAACAGTTCTTC.

V gene TRBV4-2 combines with J gene TRBJ2-2; TRBD2 agrees at 7 bases. The J segment lost 7 bases and the V segment lost 0 bases, leaving 11 bases of the junction unmatched. Looked up from germline, CDR1 is LGHNA and CDR2 is YNFKEQ. The CDR3 sequence is 17 residues long. CDR3 in DNA: TGTGCCAGCAGCCAAGAGCCAGGGACTACGTGGTTCGGGGAGCTGTTTTTT. Amino acids: CASSQEPGTTWFGELFF.

This chain connects TRBV6-5 to TRBJ1-5; perhaps TRBD1 as D (6 bases). CDR1 is MNHEY and CDR2 is SVGAGI in the germline V gene. V lost 5 bases and J lost 4, with 12 bases in between. CDR3 length: 14 residues. Here the CDR3 reads CASSIGTTNQPQHF. In nucleotides, the CDR3 is TGTGCCAGCAGTATAGGGACAACGAATCAGCCCCAGCATTTT.

The V gene is TRBV10-2, the J gene TRBJ2-3, with 7 bases aligning to TRBD2. After removal of 4 bases from V and 0 bases from J, the junction contained 1 base not matched to a gene. Germline CDR1 and CDR2: WSHSY and SAAADI. There are 14 residues in the CDR3. CDR3 residues: CASSASGSTDTQYF. CDR3 DNA: TGCGCCAGCAGTGCTAGCGGTAGCACAGATACGCAGTATTTT.

The count of this clone is one. The chain combines TRBV6-5 with TRBJ1-1; D might be TRBD1 (5 bases). This CDR3 region has 16 residues. CDR1 is MNHEY, CDR2 SVGAGI, per germline. V lost 0 bases, J lost 2 bases, and 13 bases lay in between. The CDR3 sequence: CASSYSMGPVNTEAFF. CDR3 DNA: TGTGCCAGCAGTTACTCGATGGGGCCGGTAAACACTGAAGCTTTCTTT.

This chain joins TRBV6-5 and TRBJ1-1, with TRBD1 as a possible D gene (5 bases). Trimming stripped 6 bases from V and 0 bases from J, with 8 bases between. Looked up from germline, CDR1 is MNHEY and CDR2 is SVGAGI. CDR3 length equals 13 residues. Written as DNA, the CDR3 is TGTGCCAGCAGACAGGACCTGAACACTGAAGCTTTCTTT. Its protein product is CASRQDLNTEAFF.